This TCR beta chain is from a study of blood T cell repertoires in COVID-19. About the study: Sites in the United States, Italy and Spain provided acute and convalescent COVID-19 samples. Sources were T cells, B-cell-depleted T cells, or PBMCs; the material itself was cDNA or gDNA.

Looked up from germline, CDR1 is SGDLS and CDR2 is YYNGEE. The CDR3 is 17 residues long. V shed 1 base and J 7 bases; nucleotides not matched to a gene: 14. Source study methods: Estimated nucleated cell counts came from reference gene primer amplification. TCRdb's table, derived via immunoSEQ multiplex PCR, lists solely in-frame clones and lacks some. Clone size and V and J calls were adopted from that table, with D and trimming inferred from the DNA. The data contain about 100,000 clones, 79% of them seen just once; the ten biggest clones take up approximately 18%. The sequenced sample was peripheral blood. The rearrangement uses TRBV9 and TRBJ1-2, with 9 bases identical to TRBD1. The clonotype was recovered from an elderly woman with active or convalescent COVID-19. CDR3 protein: CASSVITGGFLPSGYTF. CDR3 in DNA: TGTGCCAGCAGCGTAATAACAGGGGGCTTTTTGCCGTCTGGCTACACCTTC.